This T cell receptor (beta chain) was found in a study of T-cell reconstitution after alpha-beta-depleted transplantation in children. The ends lost 5 bases at V and 0 bases at J; junction bases unmatched: 4. In germline, CDR1 is SGHTA, CDR2 FQGTGA. The CDR3 is 16 residues long. Unique molecular identifiers were incorporated during preparation of the TCRbeta library. TCRdb re-derived calls from the PCR reads in MiXCR, one entry per CDR3 protein. The sample yields 490,000 or so distinct CDR3 sequences, approximately 13% seen once. The sequence came from a human donor who donated a stem cell graft to a child with combined immunodeficiency. The V and J genes are TRBV7-3 and TRBJ2-2, with TRBD2 matching 9 bases. The sequenced sample was PBMCs from the stem cell graft donor, obtained from the stem cell graft. CDR3 DNA: TGTGCCAGCAGCAGGACTAGCGTAACGAACACCGGGGAGCTGTTTTTT. It encodes CASSRTSVTNTGELFF.